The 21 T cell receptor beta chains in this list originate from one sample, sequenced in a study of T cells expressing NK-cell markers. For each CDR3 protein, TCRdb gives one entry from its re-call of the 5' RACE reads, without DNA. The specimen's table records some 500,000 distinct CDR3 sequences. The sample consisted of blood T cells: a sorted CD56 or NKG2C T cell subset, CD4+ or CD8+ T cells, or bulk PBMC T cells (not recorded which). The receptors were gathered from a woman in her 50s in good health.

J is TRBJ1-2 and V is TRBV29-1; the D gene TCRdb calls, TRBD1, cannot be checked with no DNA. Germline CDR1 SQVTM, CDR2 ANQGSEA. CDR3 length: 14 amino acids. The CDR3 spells CSVDPDPPNYGYTF.

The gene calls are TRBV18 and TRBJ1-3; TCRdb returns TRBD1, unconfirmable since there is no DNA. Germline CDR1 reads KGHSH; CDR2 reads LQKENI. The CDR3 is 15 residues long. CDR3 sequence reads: CASSGQGSSGNTIYF.

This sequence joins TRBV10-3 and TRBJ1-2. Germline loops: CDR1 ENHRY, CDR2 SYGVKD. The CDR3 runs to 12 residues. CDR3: CAISESMGIYTF.

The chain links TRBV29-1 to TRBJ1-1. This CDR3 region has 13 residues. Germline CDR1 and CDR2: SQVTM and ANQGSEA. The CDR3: CSVSGPIGTEAFF.

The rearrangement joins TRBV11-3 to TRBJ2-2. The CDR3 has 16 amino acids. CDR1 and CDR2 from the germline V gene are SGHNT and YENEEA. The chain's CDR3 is CASSLEIGVGTGELFF.

This CDR3 reads CASSLQGLGDGYTF. V and J are TRBV3-1 and TRBJ1-2; the TCRdb D gene call, TRBD1, has no DNA to confirm it. Germline values: CDR1 LGHDT, CDR2 YNNKEL (reference sequence). CDR3 size: 14 residues.

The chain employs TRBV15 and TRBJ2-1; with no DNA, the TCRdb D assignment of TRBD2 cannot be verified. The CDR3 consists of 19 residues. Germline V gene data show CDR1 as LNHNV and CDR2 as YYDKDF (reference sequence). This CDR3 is CATSGPGIVGGLSYNEQFF.

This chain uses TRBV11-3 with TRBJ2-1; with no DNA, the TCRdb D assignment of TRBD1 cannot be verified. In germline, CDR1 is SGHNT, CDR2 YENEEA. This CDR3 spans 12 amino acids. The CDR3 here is CASSSRDFEQFF.

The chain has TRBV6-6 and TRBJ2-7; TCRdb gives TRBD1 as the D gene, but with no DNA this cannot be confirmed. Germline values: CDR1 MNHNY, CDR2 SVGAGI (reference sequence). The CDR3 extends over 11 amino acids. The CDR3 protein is CATGQNYEQYF.

The chain's CDR3 is CAISESGQGSFNQPQHF. The gene calls are TRBV10-3 and TRBJ1-5; checking the TCRdb D call of TRBD1 is not possible without DNA. The germline gives CDR1 ENHRY, CDR2 SYGVKD. The CDR3 spans 17 residues.

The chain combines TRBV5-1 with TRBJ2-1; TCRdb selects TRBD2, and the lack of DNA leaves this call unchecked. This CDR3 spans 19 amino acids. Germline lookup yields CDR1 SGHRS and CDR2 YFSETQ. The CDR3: CASMRAASSVIKRYNEQFF.

CDR3 in amino acids: CASSSGHGLAYEQYF. This chain connects TRBV5-5 to TRBJ2-7; TCRdb outputs TRBD1, but without DNA this stays unchecked. CDR1 is SGHKS and CDR2 is YYEKEE in the germline V gene (reference sequence). The CDR3 sequence is 15 residues long.

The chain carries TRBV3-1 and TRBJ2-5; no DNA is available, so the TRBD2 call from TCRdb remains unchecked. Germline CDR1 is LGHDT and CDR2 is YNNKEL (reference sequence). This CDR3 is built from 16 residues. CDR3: CASSQIGLAGRETQYF.

The CDR3 is CASSLMKGGGNSPLHF. This chain joins TRBV4-1 and TRBJ1-6; TCRdb proposes TRBD1, but this gene call is untestable without DNA. Germline values: CDR1 MGHRA, CDR2 YSYEKL. This CDR3 is 16 amino acids long.

The CDR3 reads CASSPGVDTQYF. This chain links TRBV12-3 or TRBV12-4 with TRBJ2-3; TCRdb's D gene call, TRBD1, goes unchecked for lack of DNA. The CDR3 is made up of 12 amino acids.

The CDR3: CATSRKTEETQYF. The rearrangement uses TRBV24-1 and TRBJ2-5. This CDR3 comprises 13 residues. In germline, CDR1 is KGHDR, CDR2 SFDVKD.

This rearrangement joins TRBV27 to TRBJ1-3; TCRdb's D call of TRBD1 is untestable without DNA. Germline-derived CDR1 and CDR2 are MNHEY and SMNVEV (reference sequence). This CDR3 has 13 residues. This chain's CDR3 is CASSPGVGNTIYF.

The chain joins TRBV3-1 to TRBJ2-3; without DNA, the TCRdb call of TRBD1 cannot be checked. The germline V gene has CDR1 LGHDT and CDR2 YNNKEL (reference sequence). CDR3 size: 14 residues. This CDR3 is CASSRDRGPDTQYF.

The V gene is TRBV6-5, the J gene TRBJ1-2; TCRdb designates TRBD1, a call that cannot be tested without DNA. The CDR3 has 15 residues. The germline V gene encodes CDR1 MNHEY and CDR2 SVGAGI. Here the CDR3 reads CASSRGGGSNYGYTF.

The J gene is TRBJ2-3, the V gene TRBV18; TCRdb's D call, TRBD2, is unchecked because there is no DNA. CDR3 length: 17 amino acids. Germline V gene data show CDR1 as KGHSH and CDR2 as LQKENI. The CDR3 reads CASSPVGSGSITDTQYF.

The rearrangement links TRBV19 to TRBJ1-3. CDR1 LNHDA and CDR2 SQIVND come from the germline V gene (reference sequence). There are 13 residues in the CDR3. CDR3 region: CASTFSSGNTIYF.